These 9 T cell receptor beta chains share one sample of origin, sequenced in a study of sequential checkpoint blockade in melanoma (dated by TCRdb to between 2018 and 2020). The sample's treatment or condition, from its label and the paper: randomized to nivolumab then ipilimumab (arm A) or the reverse (arm B). Receptor libraries were prepared by the immunoSEQ multiplex PCR assay. TCRdb holds this immuneACCESS table with in-frame rearrangements only. Some clones are missing; in checked studies, unresolved V genes explain under half, and the rest has no known cause. The sample table records some 35,000 clones; around nine tenths of these occur just once. The top ten constitute around 12% of the sample. The specimen was CD8+ T cells sorted from blood (inferred from file names), collected from a patient given nivolumab and ipilimumab in sequence. The receptors were sampled from a human donor with melanoma.

V usage is TRBV7-6 and J usage is TRBJ2-2, with D unresolved. This CDR3 is built from 12 residues. V was shortened by 6 bases and J by 6 bases, with 8 bases between the two germline ends. Germline-derived CDR1 and CDR2 are SGHVS and FNYEAQ. The CDR3 DNA reads TGTGCCAGCAGGAGCCTGGCCGGGGAGCTGTTTTTT. It codes for CASRSLAGELFF.

This clone was seen only once. In DNA form, the CDR3 reads TGTGCCAGCAGCTTATACGGGGGAGGGGAGCTGTTTTTT. This encodes CASSLYGGGELFF. The J gene is TRBJ2-2, the V gene TRBV7-8; D might be TRBD2 (6 bases). Trimming pared 2 bases from V and 8 bases from J, leaving 9 bases between. Germline assignment: CDR1 SGHVS and CDR2 FQNEAQ. CDR3 length: 13 amino acids.

The CDR3 reads CASSEAAGGGTDTQYF. DNA of the CDR3: TGTGCCAGCAGTGAGGCCGCGGGAGGGGGCACAGATACGCAGTATTTT. V is TRBV6-4 and J is TRBJ2-3; 9 bases align to TRBD2. Trimming took 3 bases from V and 1 from J; bases not matched to a gene: 5. The CDR3 runs to 16 residues. Germline loops: CDR1 MRHNA, CDR2 SNTAGT.

In its sample, this clone was seen a few times. This chain joins TRBV5-5 and TRBJ2-5, with 8 bases matching TRBD2. Trimming at V came to 4 bases and at J to 5 bases, leaving 10 bases not matched to a gene. Germline V gene sequence: CDR1 SGHKS, CDR2 YYEKEE (reference sequence). This CDR3 region has 15 residues. CDR3 nucleotide sequence: TGTGCCAGCAGCATTGACAGCGGGAGCTTGGAGACCCAGTACTTC. This translates into CASSIDSGSLETQYF.

V is TRBV2 and J is TRBJ2-5, with D tentatively TRBD2 (6 bases). The J call could be wrong; TRBJ2-7 is a better fit for the DNA end. This CDR3 comprises 15 residues. Germline CDR1 and CDR2: SNHLY and FYNNEI. The CDR3 DNA follows: TGTGCCAGCAGTGAACCAGTGGGGGGTTCCTACGAGCAGTACTTC. Its protein product is CASSEPVGGSYEQYF.

The chain links TRBV10-2 to TRBJ2-7, with 7 bases lining up with TRBD2. The CDR3 contains 14 residues. Germline V gives CDR1 WSHSY, CDR2 SAAADI. Trimming took 2 bases from V and 9 from J; bases not matched to a gene: 10. The CDR3 region is CASSEMGRERGQYV. The CDR3 DNA follows: TGCGCCAGCAGTGAGATGGGGCGGGAGCGGGGGCAGTACGTC.

This chain uses TRBV9 with TRBJ2-5; D remains unclear. The J call may be mistaken, given a closer DNA end match to TRBJ2-7. Germline CDR1 is SGDLS and CDR2 is YYNGEE. This CDR3 comprises 13 residues. The CDR3 reads CASSPPEFSEQYF. CDR3 coding DNA: TGTGCCAGCAGCCCCCCTGAGTTTTCCGAGCAGTACTTC.

The rearrangement links TRBV4-3 to TRBJ2-1; 11 nucleotides match TRBD2. The CDR3 is 17 residues long. Germline CDR1 LGHNA, CDR2 YSLEER. With V trimmed by 0 bases and J by 4 bases, 5 bases remained unmatched. CDR3 loop: CASSQDPGLAGYNEQFF. The DNA for the CDR3 is TGCGCCAGCAGCCAAGACCCTGGACTAGCGGGTTACAATGAGCAGTTCTTC.

CDR3 in DNA: TGTGCCACCAGCGGGGACAGGGCCCTCTCTGGAAACACCATATATTTT. Residues: CATSGDRALSGNTIYF. J is TRBJ1-3 and V is TRBV15; 9 nucleotides match TRBD1. Looked up from germline, CDR1 is LNHNV and CDR2 is YYDKDF (reference sequence). The CDR3 runs to 16 residues. The J segment lost 0 bases and the V segment lost 5 bases, leaving 5 bases of the junction unmatched. The entire variable domain, with the rest obtained from reference TRBV15 and TRBJ1-3, is as follows: DAMVIQNPRYQVTQFGKPVTLSCSQTLNHNVMYWYQQKSSQAPKLLFHYYDKDFNNEADTPDNFQSRRPNTSFCFLDIRSPGLGDTAMYLCATSGDRALSGNTIYFGEGSWLTVV.